A single sample is the source of the 11 T cell receptor beta chains below, sequenced in a study of blood T cell repertoires in COVID-19. TCRdb's table, derived via immunoSEQ multiplex PCR, lists solely in-frame clones and lacks some. Here the sample spans roughly 350,000 clones, around 86% being singletons. The sample was peripheral blood. Receptors were obtained from a woman aged 45-59 years with COVID-19, enrolled during active disease.

The CDR3 region has the DNA TGTGCCAGCGGCCCTCCTGGACAGGGCGGTGGGCCCCAGCATTTT. It yields the protein CASGPPGQGGGPQHF. The rearrangement links TRBV5-8 to TRBJ1-5, with 8 bases lining up with TRBD1. The CDR3 is made up of 15 amino acids. The trim removed 7 bases at V and 9 bases at J, leaving 15 bases unmatched. From germline, CDR1 is SGHTS and CDR2 YDEGEE.

The rearrangement links TRBV18 to TRBJ2-1, with 7 positions matching TRBD2. Per germline, CDR1 KGHSH and CDR2 LQKENI. This CDR3 region has 18 residues. J was trimmed by 3 bases and V by 2 bases; bases with no gene match: 13. CDR3 nucleotide sequence: TGTGCCAGCTCACCATTTCCCCAGGCTAGCGGCTACTACAATGAGCAGTTCTTC. Translating gives CASSPFPQASGYYNEQFF.

This sequence joins TRBV5-1 and TRBJ2-1; D is perhaps TRBD1 (6 bases). Trimming removed 1 base from V and 3 bases from J, with 14 bases in between. This CDR3 has 16 amino acids. Germline assignment: CDR1 SGHRS and CDR2 YFSETQ. CDR3 protein: CASSLTTGSLYNEQFF. CDR3 nucleotide sequence: TGCGCCAGCAGCTTGACCACAGGGTCCCTCTACAATGAGCAGTTCTTC.

This chain joins TRBV11-3 and TRBJ1-1; TRBD1 might be the D (6 bases). The V and J ends lost 5 bases and 2 bases respectively, with 15 bases between them. This CDR3 comprises 15 residues. Germline V gives CDR1 SGHNT, CDR2 YENEEA. The CDR3 bases are TGTGCCAGCAGCCCTATCCCGGGACATAACACTGAAGCTTTCTTT. This gives the protein CASSPIPGHNTEAFF.

The chain carries TRBV3-1 (or the pseudogene TRBV3-2) and TRBJ1-2; 7 bases line up with TRBD1. The CDR3 covers 16 residues. Germline trimming cut 3 bases from V and 0 bases from J; bases unmatched to any gene: 7. Germline CDR1 is LGHDT and CDR2 is YNNKEL (reference sequence). CDR3 coding DNA: TGTGCCAGCAGCCACACAAGACAGGGAGCTAACTATGGCTACACCTTC. It translates to CASSHTRQGANYGYTF.

The rearrangement links TRBV24-1 to TRBJ2-5, with D possibly TRBD2 on 6 matching bases. Deletions cut 5 bases from V and 3 bases from J, with 9 bases between. The CDR3 is 13 residues long. Germline lookup yields CDR1 KGHDR and CDR2 SFDVKD. The CDR3 region is CATSVPGEETQYF. In nucleotides, the CDR3 is TGTGCCACCAGTGTCCCGGGAGAAGAGACCCAGTACTTC.

The gene calls are TRBV29-1 and TRBJ1-1; no firm D call. The CDR3 spans 12 residues. Trimming removed 4 bases at V and 3 bases at J, with 9 bases between. Germline V gives CDR1 SQVTM, CDR2 ANQGSEA. This CDR3 is CSVVPRDTEAFF. CDR3 coding DNA: TGCAGCGTTGTCCCCCGGGACACTGAAGCTTTCTTT. Looking up the rest from reference TRBV29-1 and TRBJ1-1 gives the full variable domain: SAVISQKPSRDICQRGTSLTIQCQVDSQVTMMFWYRQQPGQSLTLIATANQGSEATYESGFVIDKFPISRPNLTFSTLTVSNMSPEDSSIYLCSVVPRDTEAFFGQGTRLTVV.

This rearrangement joins TRBV5-1 to TRBJ2-7, with D uncertain. Germline V gives CDR1 SGHRS, CDR2 YFSETQ. V dropped 0 bases and J dropped 0 bases, with 4 bases sitting between them. The CDR3 consists of 13 residues. CDR3 DNA: TGCGCCAGCAGCTTGGCTATCTCCTACGAGCAGTACTTC. It translates to CASSLAISYEQYF.

Notes on this clone: This specimen includes other DNA sequences encoding the same CDR3. The chain links TRBV18 to TRBJ2-5; TRBD2 matches 7 bases. Germline lookup yields CDR1 KGHSH and CDR2 LQKENI. The CDR3 totals 14 residues. V lost 1 base, J lost 5 bases, and 4 bases stayed unmatched. CDR3 bases: TGTGCCAGCTCACCACGGGGGGGAGAGGAGACCCAGTACTTC. Translation: CASSPRGGEETQYF.

The chain links TRBV18 to TRBJ2-7, with a weak D call TRBD1 (7 bases). The V gene lost 4 bases and the J gene lost 3 bases, with 16 bases spanning the gap. CDR1 is KGHSH, CDR2 LQKENI, per germline. The CDR3 extends over 15 amino acids. DNA for the CDR3: TGTGCCAGCTCACGTGGCGGAGGGGGCTTCTACGAGCAGTACTTC. Translation gives CASSRGGGGFYEQYF. Full variable domain (remainder filled in from reference TRBV18 and TRBJ2-7): NAGVMQNPRHLVRRRGQEARLRCSPMKGHSHVYWYRQLPEEGLKFMVYLQKENIIDESGMPKERFSAEFPKEGPSILRIQQVVRGDSAAYFCASSRGGGGFYEQYFGPGTRLTVT.

The table lists this clone with a few counts. The gene calls are TRBV5-1 and TRBJ2-5; 10 positions agree with TRBD1. Germline V gene data show CDR1 as SGHRS and CDR2 as YFSETQ. This CDR3 has 14 amino acids. Losses at the gene ends were 4 bases for V and 7 bases for J; bases not matched to a gene: 7. The CDR3, as DNA: TGCGCCAGCAGCGCCCGACAGGGGGCGGTGACCCAGTACTTC. Translation: CASSARQGAVTQYF. Based on the CDR3 plus reference TRBV5-1 and TRBJ2-5, the full variable domain is KAGVTQTPRYLIKTRGQQVTLSCSPISGHRSVSWYQQTPGQGLQFLFEYFSETQRNKGNFPGRFSGRQFSNSRSEMNVSTLELGDSALYLCASSARQGAVTQYFGPGTRLLVL.